These 32 T cell receptor beta chains came from one sample sequenced in a study of shared clonotypes between healthy human individuals. Measured with immunoSEQ multiplex PCR; TCRdb has only the in-frame clones, and not every one. Of roughly 700,000 clones listed, roughly 70% were seen once; the top ten hold 1.5% to 2%. Sample: memory CD4+ T cells sorted from blood. The subset: CD45RA-negative fraction. Receptor source: a woman aged 25 to 39 in good health.

This rearrangement joins TRBV7-6 to TRBJ1-2; D is uncertain. Between the trimmed V and J ends, which lost 6 bases and 6 bases, there was a span of 14 bases. The CDR3 is 13 amino acids. In germline, CDR1 is SGHVS, CDR2 FNYEAQ. In DNA form, the CDR3 reads TGTGCCAGCAGTCTCCCCGGTGGAAATGGCTACACCTTC. This encodes CASSLPGGNGYTF.

The J gene is TRBJ2-7, the V gene TRBV6-5, with 7 bases fitting TRBD1. This CDR3 is built from 14 residues. Germline values: CDR1 MNHEY, CDR2 SVGAGI. The V gene end was trimmed by 6 bases and the J gene end by 3 bases; junction bases not matched to a gene: 8. The chain's CDR3 is CASSPQGVIYEQYF. CDR3 in DNA: TGTGCCAGCAGCCCGCAGGGGGTAATCTACGAGCAGTACTTC.

This clone was counted only a few times. The genes are TRBV7-9 and TRBJ2-1, with D tentatively TRBD2 (5 bases). Germline V gene sequence: CDR1 SEHNR, CDR2 FQNEAQ (reference sequence). The CDR3 totals 14 residues. Trimming removed 0 bases from V and 4 bases from J, with 7 bases in between. CDR3 DNA: TGTGCCAGCAGCTTAGCCGGAGGATACAATGAGCAGTTCTTC. This sequence encodes CASSLAGGYNEQFF.

Only one count was recorded for this clone. The rearrangement joins TRBV28 to TRBJ2-1; D is unclear. The CDR3 is 13 residues long. CDR1 MDHEN and CDR2 SYDVKM come from the germline V gene. The V and J ends lost 2 bases and 8 bases respectively, with 10 bases between them. In nucleotides, the CDR3 is TGTGCCAGCAGTTTAAGCTGGCTCCATGAGCAGTTCTTC. Translating it yields CASSLSWLHEQFF.

There are a few counts of this clone. This sequence joins TRBV6-5 and TRBJ2-1, with TRBD1 matching over 9 bases. The CDR3 has 13 amino acids. Germline CDR1 and CDR2: MNHEY and SVGAGI. Unmatched junction bases numbered 3, after V lost 6 bases and J lost 6 bases. This CDR3 reads CASRKTGGNEQFF. DNA for the CDR3: TGTGCCAGCAGAAAGACAGGGGGCAATGAGCAGTTCTTC.

V is TRBV7-9 and J is TRBJ2-3, with D possibly TRBD2 on 6 matching bases. Germline values: CDR1 SEHNR, CDR2 FQNEAQ (reference sequence). V gave up 3 bases and J gave up 4 bases, with 20 bases separating them. The CDR3 spans 17 residues. The CDR3 DNA is TGTGCCAGCAGCTTTCTCTCGGGGGACGCCGGTGCAGATACGCAGTATTTT. Translated: CASSFLSGDAGADTQYF.

V usage is TRBV19 and J usage is TRBJ2-1; 7 bases align to TRBD1. Trimming at V came to 6 bases and at J to 7 bases, leaving 15 bases not matched to a gene. Germline V lookup: CDR1 LNHDA, CDR2 SQIVND (reference sequence). The CDR3 length is 16 residues. The CDR3 reads CASSKTGQVVGNEQFF. The CDR3 DNA follows: TGTGCCAGTAGCAAGACCGGACAGGTCGTTGGGAATGAGCAGTTCTTC.

The table lists this clone with a few counts. The genes are TRBV5-1 and TRBJ1-2; D uncertain. Germline lookup yields CDR1 SGHRS and CDR2 YFSETQ. This CDR3 spans 17 amino acids. V dropped 0 bases and J dropped 2 bases, with 17 bases sitting between them. CDR3 nucleotides: TGCGCCAGCAGCTTGGCCATACGGCACCGTGCAAACTATGGCTACACCTTC. Its translation is CASSLAIRHRANYGYTF.

The rearrangement joins TRBV10-3 to TRBJ2-7; 12 positions agree with TRBD2. The length of the CDR3 is 17 residues. V gave up 3 bases and J gave up 2 bases; unmatched junction bases: 8. CDR1 is ENHRY, CDR2 SYGVKD, per germline. CDR3 sequence (DNA): TGTGCCATCAGTGATCCGGGACTAGCGGGCGGTACCTACGAGCAGTACTTC. Translation gives CAISDPGLAGGTYEQYF.

The chain carries TRBV28 and TRBJ1-1; possible D gene TRBD1, 6 bases. V lost 5 bases to trimming and J lost 1 base, with 11 bases between them. The CDR3 loop spans 14 amino acids. Germline V gene sequence: CDR1 MDHEN, CDR2 SYDVKM. The CDR3 nucleotides are TGTGCCAGCAGTCCGCAGGGGCCGAACACTGAAGCTTTCTTT. As protein: CASSPQGPNTEAFF.

About this clone itself: Other DNA sequences in the same sample also yield this CDR3. The V gene is TRBV6-6, the J gene TRBJ1-1; D uncertain. Germline CDR1 is MNHNY and CDR2 is SVGAGI (reference sequence). V lost 5 bases to trimming and J lost 0 bases, with 7 bases between them. The CDR3 is 13 amino acids. The CDR3 region has the DNA TGTGCCAGCAGTCCCACGGTGAACACTGAAGCTTTCTTT. Translating gives CASSPTVNTEAFF.

The rearrangement uses TRBV28 and TRBJ2-4; D is perhaps TRBD1 (6 bases). CDR1 and CDR2 (germline): MDHEN, SYDVKM. The germline V and J ends were trimmed by 8 bases and 8 bases, with 13 bases remaining between them. The CDR3 contains 12 residues. CDR3 protein: CASGTNRDIQYF. CDR3 coding DNA: TGTGCCAGCGGGACAAACAGGGACATTCAGTACTTC.

J is TRBJ2-5 and V is TRBV25-1, with D possibly being TRBD2 (5 bases). V lost 4 bases and J lost 3, with 9 bases in between. Germline V gene data show CDR1 as MGHDK and CDR2 as SYGVNS. The CDR3 runs to 13 residues. CDR3 protein: CASSGGPKETQYF. The CDR3 region has the DNA TGTGCCAGCAGTGGCGGGCCTAAAGAGACCCAGTACTTC.

The gene calls are TRBV19 and TRBJ1-5, with D possibly TRBD1 on 5 matching bases. The V end was cut by 3 bases, the J end by 4 bases, with 16 bases between. In germline, CDR1 is LNHDA, CDR2 SQIVND (reference sequence). This CDR3 has 16 residues. This CDR3 reads CASSISGGGVNQPQHF. The CDR3 DNA sequence: TGTGCCAGTAGTATTAGTGGCGGGGGAGTTAATCAGCCCCAGCATTTT.

The chain combines TRBV28 with TRBJ2-1, with a tentative D call TRBD2 (6 bases). CDR1 is MDHEN, CDR2 SYDVKM, per germline. This CDR3 spans 15 amino acids. V was clipped by 8 bases and J by 0 bases, with 14 bases between them. The CDR3 region is CASALPGSSYNEQFF. CDR3 bases: TGTGCCAGCGCACTGCCCGGGAGCTCCTACAATGAGCAGTTCTTC.

The V and J genes are TRBV28 and TRBJ1-5, with no clear D. V lost 3 bases to trimming and J lost 5 bases, with 11 bases between them. Germline CDR1 MDHEN, CDR2 SYDVKM. The CDR3 runs 14 residues. CDR3 sequence (DNA): TGTGCCAGCAGTTTGCACGGAAGTGATCAGCCCCAGCATTTT. Encoded protein: CASSLHGSDQPQHF.

The genes are TRBV5-4 and TRBJ2-2; weak D call: TRBD1 (5 bases). V was shortened by 1 base and J by 3 bases, with 10 bases between the two germline ends. The length of the CDR3 is 15 residues. Germline V gene sequence: CDR1 SGHNT, CDR2 YYREEE (reference sequence). CDR3 sequence (DNA): TGTGCCAGCAGCTTGTCCGCAGGGTACACCGGGGAGCTGTTTTTT. Translated, it gives CASSLSAGYTGELFF.

The chain is built from TRBV5-1 and TRBJ2-1; D may be TRBD2 (5 bases). The V end lost 0 bases, the J end lost 5 bases, and 18 bases lay between the germline ends. This CDR3 comprises 17 residues. The germline CDR1 and CDR2 sequences are SGHRS and YFSETQ. This CDR3 reads CASSLGEWPGNHNEQFF. The CDR3 DNA reads as TGCGCCAGCAGCTTGGGTGAATGGCCCGGGAATCACAATGAGCAGTTCTTC.

This rearrangement joins TRBV14 to TRBJ1-2, with D uncertain. Looked up from germline, CDR1 is SGHDN and CDR2 is FVKESK. Trimming took 2 bases from V and 4 from J, leaving 5 bases between them. The CDR3 loop spans 12 amino acids. CDR3 DNA sequence: TGTGCCAGCAGCCAACAACGCTATGGCTACACCTTC. Its translation: CASSQQRYGYTF. Complete variable domain (other parts from reference TRBV14 and TRBJ1-2): EAGVTQFPSHSVIEKGQTVTLRCDPISGHDNLYWYRRVMGKEIKFLLHFVKESKQDESGMPNNRFLAERTGGTYSTLKVQPAELEDSGVYFCASSQQRYGYTFGSGTRLTVV.

This sequence joins TRBV5-1 and TRBJ2-7; maybe TRBD1 (6 bases). V lost 0 bases and J 4 bases, leaving 14 bases between the germline ends. The V gene's germline CDR1 is SGHRS and CDR2 YFSETQ. CDR3 length: 15 amino acids. Written as DNA, the CDR3 is TGCGCCAGCAGCTTGGATCAGGACAGATTGTACGAGCAGTACTTC. The encoded protein is CASSLDQDRLYEQYF.

The chain has TRBV27 and TRBJ1-3; D is undetermined. With 2 bases removed from V and 9 bases from J, the gap between germline ends came to 14 bases. Germline-derived CDR1 and CDR2 are MNHEY and SMNVEV (reference sequence). The length of the CDR3 is 14 residues. CDR3 DNA sequence: TGTGCCAGCAGTTTAGGGAGTAAAGGGAGCACCATATATTTT. This sequence encodes CASSLGSKGSTIYF.

The rearrangement joins TRBV27 to TRBJ2-5, with D hard to call. The J call may be in error: the DNA end matches TRBJ2-7 better. Germline CDR1 reads MNHEY; CDR2 reads SMNVEV (reference sequence). This CDR3 has 15 residues. This CDR3 reads CASSSVRSNSYEQYF. DNA of the CDR3: TGTGCCAGCAGTTCCGTAAGATCAAACTCCTACGAGCAGTACTTC.

This clone was seen a few times. J is TRBJ1-1 and V is TRBV7-7; 7 nucleotides match TRBD1. CDR3 length equals 15 residues. Germline values: CDR1 SSHAT, CDR2 FNYEAQ (reference sequence). V was clipped by 1 base and J by 1 base; unmatched bases: 3. CDR3: CASSLGDRANTEAFF. DNA of the CDR3: TGTGCCAGCAGCTTAGGTGACAGGGCGAACACTGAAGCTTTCTTT. Full variable domain (outside the CDR3, taken from reference TRBV7-7 and TRBJ1-1): GAGVSQSPRYKVTKRGQDVTLRCDPISSHATLYWYQQALGQGPEFLTYFNYEAQPDKSGLPSDRFSAERPEGSISTLTIQRTEQRDSAMYRCASSLGDRANTEAFFGQGTRLTVV.

V and J are TRBV11-1 and TRBJ1-1, with TRBD1 identical over 9 bases. CDR3 length: 14 amino acids. Trimming at V came to 5 bases and at J to 6 bases, leaving 7 bases not matched to a gene. Germline loops: CDR1 SGHAT, CDR2 FQDESV (reference sequence). The chain's CDR3 is CASSPGTGFSEAFF. The CDR3 bases are TGTGCCAGCAGCCCTGGGACAGGGTTCTCTGAAGCTTTCTTT.

This rearrangement joins TRBV28 to TRBJ1-2, with D possibly matching TRBD1 (5 bases). CDR1 and CDR2 (germline): MDHEN, SYDVKM. This CDR3 has 13 residues. V was cut by 7 bases and J by 7 bases, with 16 bases left in between. Here the CDR3 reads CASMGTVWIGYTF. The DNA for the CDR3 is TGTGCCAGCATGGGGACGGTATGGATTGGCTACACCTTC.

The chain is built from TRBV5-1 and TRBJ2-3; the match to TRBD2 covers 11 bases. Trimming at V came to 7 bases and at J to 5 bases, leaving 9 bases not matched to a gene. The CDR3 is 15 amino acids. CDR1 and CDR2 (germline): SGHRS, YFSETQ. CDR3 amino acids: CASRELAGEVDTQYF. The CDR3 nucleotides are TGCGCCAGCCGAGAACTAGCGGGAGAGGTAGATACGCAGTATTTT.

V and J are TRBV27 and TRBJ2-1; 10 bases agree with TRBD2. J gave up 4 bases and V 10 bases, and 4 bases lay outside the gene matches. This CDR3 is 13 amino acids long. The germline gives CDR1 MNHEY, CDR2 SMNVEV (reference sequence). In DNA form, the CDR3 reads TGTGCCACTAGCGGGAGATATTACAATGAGCAGTTCTTC. This codes for CATSGRYYNEQFF.

V is TRBV29-1 and J is TRBJ1-1; D call uncertain. V lost 4 bases to trimming and J lost 3 bases, with 12 bases between them. The V gene's germline CDR1 is SQVTM and CDR2 ANQGSEA. The CDR3 extends over 13 amino acids. CDR3: CSVVRQLDTEAFF. CDR3 in DNA: TGCAGCGTTGTGAGGCAGCTCGACACTGAAGCTTTCTTT. Filled out from reference TRBV29-1 and TRBJ1-1, the complete variable domain reads SAVISQKPSRDICQRGTSLTIQCQVDSQVTMMFWYRQQPGQSLTLIATANQGSEATYESGFVIDKFPISRPNLTFSTLTVSNMSPEDSSIYLCSVVRQLDTEAFFGQGTRLTVV.

The chain uses TRBV19 and TRBJ2-5; tentative D call: TRBD2 (5 bases). In germline, CDR1 is LNHDA, CDR2 SQIVND (reference sequence). The V gene lost 1 base and the J gene lost 5 bases, with 11 bases spanning the gap. The CDR3 has 14 amino acids. CDR3 bases: TGTGCCAGTAGTATAGCCGCTAGCCTGGAGACCCAGTACTTC. Translation gives CASSIAASLETQYF.

Comments on this clone: A far larger clone is a single base away, which makes a read error likely. In the same sample, other DNA sequences code for this CDR3. V usage is TRBV7-3 and J usage is TRBJ2-1, with 8 nucleotides matching TRBD1. Germline CDR1 is SGHTA and CDR2 is FQGTGA. This CDR3 is built from 13 residues. CDR3 sequence (DNA): TGTGCCAGCAGCTCCGACAGGGGCAATGAACAGTTCTTC. Translating gives CASSSDRGNEQFF.

This clone was recorded at least ten times. The rearrangement uses TRBV7-9 and TRBJ1-2; a weak D match, TRBD1 (6 bases). This CDR3 has 12 amino acids. V was pared by 5 bases and J by 5 bases, with 9 bases between. Per germline, CDR1 SEHNR and CDR2 FQNEAQ (reference sequence). Written as DNA, the CDR3 is TGTGCCAGCAGCGTAGGGGGATATGGCTACACCTTC. This encodes CASSVGGYGYTF.

The V call is TRBV28, the J call TRBJ1-4; D may be TRBD1 (5 bases). V gave up 5 bases and J gave up 1 base, with 11 bases separating them. Germline V CDR1 and CDR2: MDHEN, SYDVKM. The CDR3 consists of 15 residues. The CDR3 loop is CASSPYQGTNEKLFF. The CDR3 DNA reads as TGTGCCAGCAGTCCCTATCAGGGAACTAATGAAAAACTGTTTTTT. Full variable domain (rest looked up from reference TRBV28 and TRBJ1-4): DVKVTQSSRYLVKRTGEKVFLECVQDMDHENMFWYRQDPGLGLRLIYFSYDVKMKEKGDIPEGYSVSREKKERFSLILESASTNQTSMYLCASSPYQGTNEKLFFGSGTQLSVL.